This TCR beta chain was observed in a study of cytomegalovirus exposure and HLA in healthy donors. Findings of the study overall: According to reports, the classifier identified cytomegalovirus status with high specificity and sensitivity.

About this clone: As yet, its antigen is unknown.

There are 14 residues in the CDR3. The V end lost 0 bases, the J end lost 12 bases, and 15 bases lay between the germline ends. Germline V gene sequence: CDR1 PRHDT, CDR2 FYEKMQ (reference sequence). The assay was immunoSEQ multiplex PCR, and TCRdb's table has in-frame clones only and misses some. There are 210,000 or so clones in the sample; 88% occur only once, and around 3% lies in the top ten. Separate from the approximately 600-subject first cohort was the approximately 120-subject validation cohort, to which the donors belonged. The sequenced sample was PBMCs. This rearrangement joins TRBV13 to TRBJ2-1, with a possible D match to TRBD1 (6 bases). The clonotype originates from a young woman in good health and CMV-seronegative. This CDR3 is CASSLGGQYLGQFF. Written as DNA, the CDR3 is TGTGCCAGCAGCTTAGGGGGACAATATCTGGGGCAGTTCTTC.